This entry lists 10 T cell receptor beta chains sequenced from one sample in a study of blood T cells in healthy people across ages. With a J-beta primer mix and a sample-barcoded 5' primer, a second PCR ran 7 to 11 cycles. TCRdb reprocessed the 5' RACE reads via MiXCR and lists one record per CDR3 protein. The table lists 650,000 to 950,000 distinct CDR3 sequences, roughly 44% of them singletons. Sequenced material: blood. Receptors originate from a man between 60 and 75 years old in good health.

In its sample, this clonotype was seen a few times. V is TRBV20-1 and J is TRBJ1-2, with 9 bases matching TRBD1. The V gene end was trimmed by 3 bases and the J gene end by 10 bases; junction bases not matched to a gene: 9. The CDR3 loop spans 13 amino acids. Germline V CDR1 and CDR2: DFQATT, SNEGSKA (reference sequence). CDR3 residues: CSASSRGQGTYTF. The CDR3 nucleotides are TGCAGTGCTAGTTCAAGGGGACAGGGAACCTACACCTTC.

With respect to this clonotype: A much larger clone is a single base away; this may be a read error. The V and J genes are TRBV20-1 and TRBJ2-1; 8 nucleotides align to TRBD2. This CDR3 has 17 amino acids. Germline values: CDR1 DFQATT, CDR2 SNEGSKA (reference sequence). CDR3: CSATGREGLAVYNGQFF. CDR3 coding DNA: TGCAGTGCAACCGGCCGGGAGGGTCTCGCTGTCTACAATGGGCAGTTCTTC.

This clonotype was picked up a small number of times. V usage is TRBV2 and J usage is TRBJ2-7; tentative D call: TRBD2 (5 bases). CDR3 length equals 13 residues. Germline V lookup: CDR1 SNHLY, CDR2 FYNNEI. Trimming cost V 3 bases and J 4 bases, with 10 bases left between them. CDR3 bases: TGTGCCAGCAGTGATGTCGGGGTTTACGAGCAGTACTTC. Protein: CASSDVGVYEQYF.

This sequence joins TRBV20-1 and TRBJ2-1, with D possibly being TRBD2 (5 bases). The V gene lost 4 bases and the J gene lost 6 bases, with 16 bases spanning the gap. Germline V gene lookup returns CDR1 DFQATT and CDR2 SNEGSKA (reference sequence). CDR3 size: 14 residues. In DNA form, the CDR3 reads TGCAGTGCTACCCGGCGGGTCGCCGGCAATGAGCAGTTCTTC. Its translation: CSATRRVAGNEQFF.

This clonotype was picked up a small number of times. This chain links TRBV7-2 with TRBJ2-1; TRBD2 matches at 10 bases. Germline CDR1 reads SGHTA; CDR2 reads FQGNSA. The V gene end was trimmed by 5 bases and the J gene end by 7 bases; junction bases not matched to a gene: 11. This CDR3 comprises 16 residues. The CDR3 DNA reads as TGTGCCAGCAGCGTAGGACTAGCGGAAATTAAAAATGAGCAGTTCTTC. Encoded protein: CASSVGLAEIKNEQFF.

The V call is TRBV20-1, the J call TRBJ2-1; D is unresolved. V dropped 5 bases and J dropped 8 bases, with 13 bases sitting between them. CDR1 DFQATT and CDR2 SNEGSKA come from the germline V gene (reference sequence). The CDR3 is 12 amino acids. CDR3 coding DNA: TGCAGTGCTCTACGGAGTAACGATGAGCAGTTCTTC. It translates to CSALRSNDEQFF.

V usage is TRBV7-2 and J usage is TRBJ2-3; 7 nucleotides line up with TRBD1. The trim removed 2 bases at V and 4 bases at J, leaving 3 bases unmatched. From germline, CDR1 is SGHTA and CDR2 FQGNSA. This CDR3 is built from 14 residues. The CDR3 DNA follows: TGTGCCAGCAGCTTAACCCAGGGGGCAGATACGCAGTATTTT. This sequence encodes CASSLTQGADTQYF. Combining the CDR3 with reference TRBV7-2 and TRBJ2-3 gives the whole variable domain GAGVSQSPSNKVTEKGKDVELRCDPISGHTALYWYRQSLGQGLEFLIYFQGNSAPDKSGLPSDRFSAERTGGSVSTLTIQRTQQEDSAVYLCASSLTQGADTQYFGPGTRLTVL.

This clonotype was recorded many times. V is TRBV12-3 or TRBV12-4 and J is TRBJ2-5; 10 positions match TRBD1. The trim removed 2 bases at V and 5 bases at J, leaving 8 bases unmatched. The CDR3 is made up of 16 amino acids. Written as DNA, the CDR3 is TGTGCCAGCAGTTTACCGGGGACAGGGGCTTCGGAGACCCAGTACTTC. It codes for CASSLPGTGASETQYF.

The V and J genes are TRBV27 and TRBJ2-7, with D possibly TRBD2 on 6 matching bases. The J call may be wrong; the DNA end is better matched by TRBJ2-5. The CDR3 is 13 residues long. The germline gives CDR1 MNHEY, CDR2 SMNVEV (reference sequence). The CDR3 bases are TGTGCCAGCCGCGATCCGGGGGTTGAGACCCAGTACTTC. Amino acids: CASRDPGVETQYF.

V usage is TRBV20-1 and J usage is TRBJ1-2; tentative D call: TRBD1 (6 bases). CDR3 length equals 15 residues. Germline V gene sequence: CDR1 DFQATT, CDR2 SNEGSKA (reference sequence). V was pared by 4 bases and J by 2 bases, with 17 bases between. The CDR3 DNA reads as TGCAGTGCTAAAACAGGATCCGGACAGAACTATGGCTACACCTTC. This gives the protein CSAKTGSGQNYGYTF.